The present entry profiles one TCR beta chain with its context. Reverse transcription used roughly 0.5 to 1 ug RNA and random hexamers. With immunoSEQ multiplex PCR, TCR beta CDR3 was amplified across 54 Vbeta and 13 Jbeta. From the immunoSEQ multiplex PCR reads, TCRdb called clonotypes with MiXCR, one entry per CDR3 protein. Of approximately 160,000 distinct CDR3 sequences in the sample, around 93% are singletons; the top ten hold around 0.13%. Sequencing targeted TCR beta in T cells from blood (CD8+ and CD4+). In contrast to the negatively isolated CD8+ and CD4+ T cells, TEMRA cells were FACS-enriched. This record belongs to a study of CD8 T cells in Susac syndrome. V lost 1 base, J lost 1 base, and 11 bases lay in between. The CDR3 is made up of 15 amino acids. Germline V gives CDR1 DFQATT, CDR2 SNEGSKA (reference sequence).

This sequence joins TRBV20-1 and TRBJ1-5; no clear D. The TCR comes from a human donor in good health. Sequenced material: CD4+ T cells from PBMCs. For the CDR3, the DNA is TGCAGTGCTAGAGTGGGAGATCTCAGCAATCAGCCCCAGCATTTT. This codes for CSARVGDLSNQPQHF.